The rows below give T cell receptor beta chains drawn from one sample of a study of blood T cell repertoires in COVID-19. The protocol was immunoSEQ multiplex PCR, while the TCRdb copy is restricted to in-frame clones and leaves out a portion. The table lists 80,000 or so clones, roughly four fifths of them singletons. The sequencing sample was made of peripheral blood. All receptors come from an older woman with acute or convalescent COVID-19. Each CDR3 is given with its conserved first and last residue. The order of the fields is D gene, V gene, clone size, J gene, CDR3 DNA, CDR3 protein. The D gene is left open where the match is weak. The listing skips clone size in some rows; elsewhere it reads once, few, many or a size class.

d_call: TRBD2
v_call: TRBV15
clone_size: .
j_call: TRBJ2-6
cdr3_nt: TGTGCCACCAGCAGAGTTTTCCAGCGGGGGGGAACTGGGGCCAACGTCCTGACTTTC
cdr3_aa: CATSRVFQRGGTGANVLTF

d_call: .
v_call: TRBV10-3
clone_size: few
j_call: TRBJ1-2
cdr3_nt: TGTGCCATCAGTGATTTGGGCGGCTACACCTTC
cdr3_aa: CAISDLGGYTF

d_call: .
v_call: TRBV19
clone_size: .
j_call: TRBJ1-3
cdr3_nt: TGTGCCAGTAGTATTCGAGCGAACACCATATATTTT
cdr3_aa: CASSIRANTIYF

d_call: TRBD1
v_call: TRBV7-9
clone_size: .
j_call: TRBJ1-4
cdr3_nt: TGTGCCAGCAGCCCGGGACAGGCCCTTGAGGAACTGTTTTTT
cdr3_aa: CASSPGQALEELFF

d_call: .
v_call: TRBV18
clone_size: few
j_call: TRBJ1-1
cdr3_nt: TGTGCCAGCTCACCATCTATACAGGGAGGGTCCACTGAAGCTTTCTTT
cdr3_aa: CASSPSIQGGSTEAFF

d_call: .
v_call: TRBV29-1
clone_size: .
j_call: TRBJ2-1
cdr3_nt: TGCAGCGTTGTTCGGCCAGGTTACAATGAGCAGTTCTTC
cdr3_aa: CSVVRPGYNEQFF

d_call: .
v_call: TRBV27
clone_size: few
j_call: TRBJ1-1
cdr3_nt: TGTGCCAGCAGTCCCAGTGGCAGGGGATCTGAAGCTTTCTTT
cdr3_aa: CASSPSGRGSEAFF

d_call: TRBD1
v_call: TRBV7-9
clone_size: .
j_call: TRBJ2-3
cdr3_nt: TGTGCCAGCAGCTGGACAGGGGGCGCCGGGTGGGATACGCAGTATTTT
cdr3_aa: CASSWTGGAGWDTQYF

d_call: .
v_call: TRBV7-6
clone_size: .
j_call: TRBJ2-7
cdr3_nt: TGTGCCAGCAGCCCCTCCCGGAGCTCCTACGAGCAGTACTTC
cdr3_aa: CASSPSRSSYEQYF

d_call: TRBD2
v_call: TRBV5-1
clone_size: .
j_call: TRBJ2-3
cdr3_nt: TGCGCCAGCAGCTCGCTAGCGGAGTTCACAGATACGCAGTATTTT
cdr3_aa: CASSSLAEFTDTQYF

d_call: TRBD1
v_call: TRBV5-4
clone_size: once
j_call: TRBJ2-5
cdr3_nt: TGTGCCAGCAGCTTGGGCGGGACAGGGGGAGAGACCCAGTACTTC
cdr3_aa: CASSLGGTGGETQYF

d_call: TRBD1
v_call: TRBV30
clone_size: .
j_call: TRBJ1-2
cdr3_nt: TGTGCCTGGAGGGACCCGGGACAGGGGGGGGGCCACTATGGCTACACCTTC
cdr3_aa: CAWRDPGQGGGHYGYTF

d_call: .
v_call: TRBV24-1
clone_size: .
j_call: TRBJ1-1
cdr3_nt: TGTGCCACCAAACAGGGCGGTGAGGCTTTCTTT
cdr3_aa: CATKQGGEAFF

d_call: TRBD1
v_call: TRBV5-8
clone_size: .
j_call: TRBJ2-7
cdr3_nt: TGTGCCAGCAGCTTGTATGGGCGTGACAGGGTACCCTACGAGCAGTACTTC
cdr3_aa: CASSLYGRDRVPYEQYF

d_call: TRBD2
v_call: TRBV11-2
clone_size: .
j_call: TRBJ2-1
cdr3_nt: TGTGCCAGCAGCTTAGTTCGGGGGAGGGAACTATATGAGCAGTTCTTC
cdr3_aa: CASSLVRGRELYEQFF

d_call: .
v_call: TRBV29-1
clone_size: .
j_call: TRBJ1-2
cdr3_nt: TGCAGCGTTGAAGAAGGAGGGTACGGCTACACCTTC
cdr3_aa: CSVEEGGYGYTF

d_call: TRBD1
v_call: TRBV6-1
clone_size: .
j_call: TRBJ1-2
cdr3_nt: TGTGCCAGCAGTGAAAAGCGACAGGGTAACGGCTACACCTTC
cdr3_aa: CASSEKRQGNGYTF

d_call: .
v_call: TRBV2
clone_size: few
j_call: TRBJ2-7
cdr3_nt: TGTGCCAGCAGCGCCTGGGACACTCAAGGGGCCTACGAGCAGTACTTC
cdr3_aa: CASSAWDTQGAYEQYF

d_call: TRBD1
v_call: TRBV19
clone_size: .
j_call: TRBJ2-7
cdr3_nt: TGTGCCAGTAGTGAGGGGACAGGCGGCATCTCCTACGAGCAGTACTTC
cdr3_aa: CASSEGTGGISYEQYF

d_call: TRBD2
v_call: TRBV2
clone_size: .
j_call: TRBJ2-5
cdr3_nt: TGTGCCAGCACCTCATTGGGTAGCGGGACGAGAGAGACCCAGTACTTC
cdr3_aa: CASTSLGSGTRETQYF

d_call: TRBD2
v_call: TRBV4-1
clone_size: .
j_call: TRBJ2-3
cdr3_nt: TGCGCCAGCAGCCAAGAGCGGACTAGCGGGAGCTCAACAGATACGCAGTATTTT
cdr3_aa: CASSQERTSGSSTDTQYF

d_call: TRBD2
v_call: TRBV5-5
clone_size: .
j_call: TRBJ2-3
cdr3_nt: TGTGCCAGCAGCTATACGACTAGCGGGAGCCCAGATACGCAGTATTTT
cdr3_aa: CASSYTTSGSPDTQYF

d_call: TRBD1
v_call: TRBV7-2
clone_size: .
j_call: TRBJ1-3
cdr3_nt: TGTGCCAGCAGCTTGACAGGGAACGGAAACACCATATATTTT
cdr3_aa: CASSLTGNGNTIYF

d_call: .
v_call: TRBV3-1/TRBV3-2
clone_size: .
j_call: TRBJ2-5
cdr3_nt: TGTGCCAGCTTTCACAAAGAGACCCAGTACTTC
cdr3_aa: CASFHKETQYF

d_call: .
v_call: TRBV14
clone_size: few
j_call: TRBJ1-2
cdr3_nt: TGTGCCAGCAGCCAAGATCTCGAACAGATCTATGGCTACACCTTC
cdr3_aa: CASSQDLEQIYGYTF

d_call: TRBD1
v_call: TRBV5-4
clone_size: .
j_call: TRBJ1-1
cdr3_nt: TGTGCCAGCAGGAAAATACACAGGGGCGGGGACACTGAAGCTTTCTTT
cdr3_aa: CASRKIHRGGDTEAFF

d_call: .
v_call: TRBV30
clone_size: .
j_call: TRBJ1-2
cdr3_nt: TGTGCCTGGAGTTGGACGGCCGGGGGTGGCTACACCTTC
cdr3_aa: CAWSWTAGGGYTF

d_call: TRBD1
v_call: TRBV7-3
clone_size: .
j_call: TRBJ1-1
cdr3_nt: TGTGCCAGCAGTTTGAACACAGGGGGCACTGAAGCTTTCTTT
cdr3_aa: CASSLNTGGTEAFF

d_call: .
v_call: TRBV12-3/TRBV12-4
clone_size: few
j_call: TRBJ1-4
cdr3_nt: TGTGCCAGCTCACCCTCGGGGGGTGAAAAACTGTTTTTT
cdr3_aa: CASSPSGGEKLFF

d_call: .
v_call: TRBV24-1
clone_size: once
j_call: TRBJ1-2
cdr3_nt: TGTGCCACCAGTGATCCACGCGAGGGTGGCTACACCTTC
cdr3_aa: CATSDPREGGYTF

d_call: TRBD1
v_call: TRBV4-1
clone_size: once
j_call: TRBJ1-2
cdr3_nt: TGCGCCAGCAGCCTGTCCGGGACAGGGTATGGCTACACCTTC
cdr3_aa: CASSLSGTGYGYTF

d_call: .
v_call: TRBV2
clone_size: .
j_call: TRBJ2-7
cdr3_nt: TGTGCCAGCAGTGAAAGGGGGGGTGTGTACGAGCAGTACTTC
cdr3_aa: CASSERGGVYEQYF

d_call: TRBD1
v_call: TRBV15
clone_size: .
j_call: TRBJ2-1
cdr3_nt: TGTGCCACCAAGAGGGGGCGCGGTTCCGATGAGCAGTTCTTC
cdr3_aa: CATKRGRGSDEQFF

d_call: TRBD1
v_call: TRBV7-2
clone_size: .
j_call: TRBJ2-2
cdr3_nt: TGTGCCAGCAGCTTGGGGACAGGGGGAGCCGGGGAGCTGTTTTTT
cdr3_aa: CASSLGTGGAGELFF

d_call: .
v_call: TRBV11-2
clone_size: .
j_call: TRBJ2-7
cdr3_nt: TGTGCCAGCAGCTTAAAAAACTATCCGTGGAGCTCCTACGAGCAGTACTTC
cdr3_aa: CASSLKNYPWSSYEQYF

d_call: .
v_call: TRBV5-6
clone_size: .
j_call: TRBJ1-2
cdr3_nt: TGTGCCAGCAGCTTGGTTGACAGGATCTATGGCTACACCTTC
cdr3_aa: CASSLVDRIYGYTF

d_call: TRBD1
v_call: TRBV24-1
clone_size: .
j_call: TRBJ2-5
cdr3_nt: TGTGCCACCAGTGGTACAGGGGTGAGAGAGACCCAGTACTTC
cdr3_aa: CATSGTGVRETQYF

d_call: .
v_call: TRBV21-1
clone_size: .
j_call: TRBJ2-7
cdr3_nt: TGTGCCAGCAGCCAAAGGGGGACAGGGGAGGCCTACGAGCAGTACTTC
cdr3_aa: CASSQRGTGEAYEQYF